This T cell receptor (beta chain) was retrieved from a study of graft-versus-host responses after intestinal transplantation. This clone was seen just once. Its matching antigen is unknown. Measured with immunoSEQ multiplex PCR; TCRdb has only the in-frame clones, and not every one. Counted here are about 120,000 clones, 80% to 95% occurring once; the ten biggest clones make up about 0.54%. Whole-study findings and limits: Detection of GvH clones occurred in recipient marrow, and some had their first appearance in ileum or blood. Graft-donor T cell macrochimerism in patients accompanied high graft-versus-host to host-versus-graft clonal ratios in allografts.

Trimming cost V 2 bases and J 2 bases, with 13 bases left between them. This CDR3 region has 15 residues. Germline lookup yields CDR1 WSHSY and CDR2 SAAADI. The chain combines TRBV10-2 with TRBJ2-7, with D possibly matching TRBD2 (5 bases). Sequencing was performed on unstimulated CD8+ T cells sorted from spleen or lymph node cells, taken before intestinal transplant. The receptor's source is a human donor who received an intestinal transplant. CDR3 DNA sequence: TGCGCCAGCAGTGAGCAGCGGCCTATCACCTACGAGCAGTACTTC. Encoded protein: CASSEQRPITYEQYF.